Following are 11 T cell receptor beta chains from one sample sequenced in a study of blood T cell repertoires in COVID-19. Profiled with immunoSEQ multiplex PCR; TCRdb holds only in-frame clones, not every one. The sample has some 400,000 clones, 80% to 90% seen once. Sequencing was performed on PBMCs or T cells enriched from blood (not recorded which). The receptors were sampled from a man aged 30 to 39 who had recovered from COVID-19.

This clone was observed once. The genes are TRBV27 and TRBJ2-1; 7 nucleotides align to TRBD2. The V and J ends lost 7 bases and 2 bases, in that order; junction bases with no gene match: 5. This CDR3 region has 14 residues. Per the germline V gene, CDR1 is MNHEY and CDR2 is SMNVEV (reference sequence). CDR3 nucleotide sequence: TGTGCCAGCATGCTAGCGGTGACCTACAATGAGCAGTTCTTC. It is translated as CASMLAVTYNEQFF.

The rearrangement links TRBV28 to TRBJ2-1; tentatively, D is TRBD1 (6 bases). Germline CDR1 MDHEN, CDR2 SYDVKM. The CDR3 totals 13 residues. V lost 5 bases, J lost 7 bases, and 12 bases lay in between. CDR3 loop: CASSVQGWNEQFF. The CDR3 DNA reads TGTGCCAGCAGTGTGCAGGGGTGGAATGAGCAGTTCTTC.

This sequence joins TRBV19 and TRBJ1-5, with 10 bases fitting TRBD1. The CDR3 consists of 15 residues. V was clipped by 5 bases and J by 6 bases; unmatched bases: 7. Germline-derived CDR1 and CDR2 are LNHDA and SQIVND (reference sequence). The CDR3 nucleotides are TGTGCCAGTAGTCTGGACAGGGGGTCGGTTCAGCCCCAGCATTTT. Protein product: CASSLDRGSVQPQHF.

The genes are TRBV30 and TRBJ2-2; the D is unclear. Trimming left V 3 bases short and J 0 bases short, with 14 bases between. The germline V gene has CDR1 GTSNPN and CDR2 SVGIG (reference sequence). This CDR3 contains 16 residues. The CDR3 DNA reads TGTGCCTGGAGATCGAGCGCCACTACGAACACCGGGGAGCTGTTTTTT. This sequence encodes CAWRSSATTNTGELFF.

The V gene is TRBV4-1, the J gene TRBJ2-7; the match to TRBD1 covers 7 bases. CDR3 length equals 16 residues. With V trimmed by 1 base and J by 0 bases, 6 bases remained unmatched. Looked up from germline, CDR1 is MGHRA and CDR2 is YSYEKL. CDR3 loop: CASSQGSDRSSYEQYF. The CDR3 bases are TGCGCCAGCAGCCAAGGGTCGGACAGGTCCTCCTACGAGCAGTACTTC.

This chain uses TRBV28 with TRBJ1-6, with 9 positions matching TRBD1. This CDR3 spans 15 amino acids. The V gene end was trimmed by 2 bases and the J gene end by 7 bases; junction bases not matched to a gene: 3. Germline CDR1 is MDHEN and CDR2 is SYDVKM. The DNA of the CDR3 is TGTGCCAGCAGTTTAACAGGGGGCGACAATTCACCCCTCCACTTT. Translated: CASSLTGGDNSPLHF.

CDR3 bases: TGTGCCAGCAGCTTAGCGGAGATGGGAGGGCATCGGGAGCAGTTCTTC. It specifies CASSLAEMGGHREQFF. The J gene is TRBJ2-1, the V gene TRBV7-8; 7 nucleotides align to TRBD2. Germline V lookup: CDR1 SGHVS, CDR2 FQNEAQ. The CDR3 extends over 16 amino acids. V shed 0 bases, J shed 10 bases, and the junction held 12 bases outside the gene matches.

The chain employs TRBV7-9 and TRBJ2-1; 8 bases are shared with TRBD2. V was pared by 0 bases and J by 5 bases, with 12 bases of the junction left unmatched. Germline CDR1 reads SEHNR; CDR2 reads FQNEAQ (reference sequence). CDR3 length equals 18 residues. DNA of the CDR3: TGTGCCAGCAGCTTAGCGCGGGGGGCTTTGCGGAAAGACAATGAGCAGTTCTTC. Translated, it gives CASSLARGALRKDNEQFF.

The chain recombines TRBV18 with TRBJ1-5; D may be TRBD1 (5 bases). CDR3 length: 13 amino acids. Germline V gives CDR1 KGHSH, CDR2 LQKENI. V lost 6 bases, J lost 5 bases, and 11 bases lay in between. The CDR3 sequence is CASSRRGDQPQHF. CDR3 nucleotide sequence: TGTGCCAGCTCCAGGAGGGGCGATCAGCCCCAGCATTTT.

The table lists this clone with a count of one. V and J are TRBV14 and TRBJ1-6; 7 bases map to TRBD1. The CDR3 has 15 residues. The germline CDR1 and CDR2 sequences are SGHDN and FVKESK. Trimming at V came to 3 bases and at J to 10 bases, leaving 9 bases not matched to a gene. The CDR3 region has the DNA TGTGCCAGCAGCCACCTCGACAGGGAAGGCTCACCCCTCCACTTT. It translates to CASSHLDREGSPLHF.

The rearrangement joins TRBV28 to TRBJ2-2; TRBD2 matches 7 bases. The germline V gene has CDR1 MDHEN and CDR2 SYDVKM. J gave up 1 base and V 6 bases, and 2 bases lay outside the gene matches. The CDR3 runs to 14 residues. CDR3 residues: CASRGGQNTGELFF. The CDR3 DNA reads as TGTGCCAGCAGGGGAGGGCAGAACACCGGGGAGCTGTTTTTT.